The 25 T cell receptor beta chains below were found in one sample sequenced in a study of response to subunit inactivated influenza vaccine. TCRdb re-called the RT-PCR reads through MiXCR, storing one row per CDR3 protein. The repertoire consists of around 790,000 distinct CDR3 sequences, with about 20% occurring once and the leading ten covering more than 8.5%. This material consisted of PBMCs from blood, taken roughly 5 days after vaccination. These receptor sequences come from a man aged 45-60 years who received an inactivated influenza vaccine.

This clonotype was seen a few times. The junction departs from the called germline gene at one end, perhaps through a read error. This rearrangement joins TRBV6-5 to TRBJ1-2; 11 nucleotides line up with TRBD1. The CDR3 is 13 residues long. Germline V CDR1 and CDR2: MNHEY, SVGAGI. The CDR3 DNA reads as TGTGCCAGCAGTTACTCCGGACAGGGGGCAACCCTCTTC. Amino acid sequence: CASSYSGQGATLF.

V usage is TRBV7-9 and J usage is TRBJ2-5, with D maybe TRBD2 (6 bases). Deletions cut 2 bases from V and 2 bases from J, with 15 bases between. Germline V gives CDR1 SEHNR, CDR2 FQNEAQ (reference sequence). The CDR3 contains 16 residues. The CDR3: CASSLPLGGLQETQYF. The CDR3 DNA is TGTGCCAGCAGCTTACCTCTCGGGGGATTACAAGAGACCCAGTACTTC.

This clonotype was found a few times. CDR3 sequence: CASSLATGGSSYEQYF. The DNA of the CDR3 is TGCGCCAGCAGCTTGGCTACAGGGGGAAGCTCCTACGAGCAGTACTTC. This chain links TRBV5-1 with TRBJ2-7, with 8 bases aligning to TRBD1. The J segment lost 0 bases and the V segment lost 0 bases, leaving 5 bases of the junction unmatched. Germline loops: CDR1 SGHRS, CDR2 YFSETQ. The CDR3 consists of 16 residues. Using reference TRBV5-1 and TRBJ2-7 for the parts outside the CDR3, the full variable domain is KAGVTQTPRYLIKTRGQQVTLSCSPISGHRSVSWYQQTPGQGLQFLFEYFSETQRNKGNFPGRFSGRQFSNSRSEMNVSTLELGDSALYLCASSLATGGSSYEQYFGPGTRLTVT.

The chain recombines TRBV11-2 with TRBJ2-5; 15 bases map to TRBD2. The V gene's germline CDR1 is SGHAT and CDR2 FQNNGV. With 6 bases clipped from V and 5 bases from J, the junction kept 10 bases outside the gene matches. This CDR3 has 17 residues. CDR3 residues: CASSSGLAGGRKETQYF. Written as DNA, the CDR3 is TGTGCCAGCAGTTCCGGACTAGCGGGGGGGAGAAAGGAGACCCAGTACTTC.

There are a few counts of this clonotype. V is TRBV6-5 and J is TRBJ2-6; D remains unclear. Germline-derived CDR1 and CDR2 are MNHEY and SVGAGI. The CDR3 is 15 residues long. V lost 2 bases to trimming and J lost 8 bases, with 13 bases between them. CDR3 DNA sequence: TGTGCCAGCAGTTACGGGAACGGAGTGACCAACGTCCTGACTTTC. Amino acid sequence: CASSYGNGVTNVLTF.

This clonotype was picked up many times. The chain recombines TRBV7-8 with TRBJ2-2; D is undetermined. Germline CDR1 reads SGHVS; CDR2 reads FQNEAQ. The CDR3 contains 14 residues. V lost 5 bases and J 3 bases, leaving 10 bases between the germline ends. In nucleotides, the CDR3 is TGTGCCAGCAGCCCCCCCCGCGACACCGGGGAGCTGTTTTTT. The encoded protein is CASSPPRDTGELFF.

The V gene is TRBV6-2 or TRBV6-3, the J gene TRBJ2-7; no clear D. V lost 7 bases to trimming and J lost 2 bases, with 6 bases between them. The CDR3 runs 11 residues. From germline, CDR1 is MNHEY and CDR2 SVGEGT. The CDR3 region has the DNA TGTGCCAGCAATCGCCCCTACGAGCAGTACTTC. This translates into CASNRPYEQYF.

The V gene is TRBV6-1, the J gene TRBJ2-7; 9 bases are a match to TRBD1. Germline V gives CDR1 MNHNS, CDR2 SASEGT. The CDR3 is made up of 16 amino acids. Trimming at V came to 6 bases and at J to 6 bases, leaving 15 bases not matched to a gene. CDR3 bases: TGTGCCAGCAGATCGGGACAGGGATTCCCTCCTCGCGAGCAGTACTTC. Protein sequence: CASRSGQGFPPREQYF.

The chain employs TRBV7-2 and TRBJ1-6; D remains unclear. V gave up 0 bases and J gave up 7 bases, with 10 bases separating them. The CDR3 is 15 residues long. Germline V CDR1 and CDR2: SGHTA, FQGNSA. As DNA, the CDR3 is TGTGCCAGCAGCTTAGCGACGGTTTTAAATTCACCCCTCCACTTT. Translating gives CASSLATVLNSPLHF.

This chain links TRBV20-1 with TRBJ2-7; D is perhaps TRBD2 (5 bases). CDR1 and CDR2 from the germline V gene are DFQATT and SNEGSKA (reference sequence). V lost 4 bases and J 6 bases, leaving 16 bases between the germline ends. The CDR3 contains 13 residues. The CDR3 DNA sequence: TGCAGTGCTACCGACCCATTAGGAGGCGAGCAGTACTTC. It encodes CSATDPLGGEQYF.

The chain carries TRBV5-6 and TRBJ1-1, with D possibly being TRBD1 (6 bases). Trimming removed 3 bases at V and 10 bases at J, with 16 bases between. The CDR3 has 13 amino acids. Germline V gives CDR1 SGHDT, CDR2 YYEEEE. The CDR3 sequence: CASSSAGGQGAFF. As DNA, the CDR3 is TGTGCCAGCAGCTCGGCCGGGGGACAAGGAGCTTTCTTT.

There are many counts of this clonotype. The chain recombines TRBV20-1 with TRBJ2-1, with D possibly matching TRBD2 (5 bases). The CDR3 contains 12 residues. V gave up 6 bases and J gave up 7 bases, with 13 bases separating them. Germline CDR1 is DFQATT and CDR2 is SNEGSKA (reference sequence). The chain's CDR3 is CSATRTGNEQFF. CDR3 DNA sequence: TGCAGTGCCACTAGGACCGGGAATGAGCAGTTCTTC.

J is TRBJ2-7 and V is TRBV12-3 or TRBV12-4; 7 nucleotides match TRBD2. The CDR3 length is 15 residues. Unmatched junction bases numbered 9, after V lost 5 bases and J lost 2 bases. Here the CDR3 reads CASSPGLGATYEQYF. The CDR3 DNA follows: TGTGCCAGCAGTCCAGGACTAGGGGCCACCTACGAGCAGTACTTC.

The chain couples TRBV5-1 to TRBJ2-3; D gene ambiguous. Germline CDR1 is SGHRS and CDR2 is YFSETQ. Trimming shortened V by 2 bases and J by 4 bases, and 14 bases separated the two germline ends. The CDR3 length is 15 residues. The chain's CDR3 is CASSFPSGPADTQYF. The CDR3 DNA is TGCGCCAGCAGCTTCCCTTCGGGCCCAGCAGATACGCAGTATTTT.

The sample holds a few counts of this clonotype. This sequence joins TRBV4-3 and TRBJ1-4; 7 bases map to TRBD1. Germline V gene lookup returns CDR1 LGHNA and CDR2 YSLEER. V lost 4 bases, J lost 8 bases, and 10 bases stayed unmatched. This CDR3 has 15 residues. The CDR3 here is CASSPETGTREKLFF. In nucleotides, the CDR3 is TGCGCCAGCAGCCCGGAGACAGGGACAAGGGAAAAACTGTTTTTT.

This clonotype was counted between two and nine times. V usage is TRBV12-3 or TRBV12-4 and J usage is TRBJ1-6; D uncertain. Trimming took 8 bases from V and 8 from J, leaving 16 bases between them. There are 14 residues in the CDR3. The CDR3 DNA reads as TGTGCCAGCGCCGAGTTCGTGGGCTATTCACCCCTCCACTTT. It specifies CASAEFVGYSPLHF.

This clonotype turned up a few times. The V call is TRBV6-4, the J call TRBJ2-3, with a possible D match to TRBD2 (6 bases). V was cut by 4 bases and J by 6 bases, with 11 bases left in between. Germline values: CDR1 MRHNA, CDR2 SNTAGT. CDR3 length equals 13 residues. CDR3 nucleotide sequence: TGTGCCAGCAGTGCTTCAGGGAGGGATACGCAGTATTTT. The encoded protein is CASSASGRDTQYF.

V usage is TRBV5-1 and J usage is TRBJ2-7; D possibly corresponds to TRBD2 (6 bases). V shed 0 bases and J shed 4 bases, with 23 bases lying between them. The V gene's germline CDR1 is SGHRS and CDR2 YFSETQ. The CDR3 totals 18 residues. The CDR3 protein is CASSLAPSADRGIYEQYF. In DNA, the CDR3 is TGCGCCAGCAGCTTGGCCCCCTCCGCGGACCGGGGGATTTACGAGCAGTACTTC. Complete variable domain (other parts from reference TRBV5-1 and TRBJ2-7): KAGVTQTPRYLIKTRGQQVTLSCSPISGHRSVSWYQQTPGQGLQFLFEYFSETQRNKGNFPGRFSGRQFSNSRSEMNVSTLELGDSALYLCASSLAPSADRGIYEQYFGPGTRLTVT.

This chain connects TRBV4-2 to TRBJ2-1, with 8 bases matching TRBD1. Trimming removed 1 base from V and 6 bases from J; junction bases left unmatched: 2. This CDR3 contains 14 residues. Germline CDR1 is LGHNA and CDR2 is YNFKEQ. For the CDR3, the DNA is TGTGCCAGCAGCCAAGCGGGGACAGGCAATGAGCAGTTCTTC. Protein: CASSQAGTGNEQFF.

This sequence joins TRBV12-3 or TRBV12-4 and TRBJ2-1; either TRBD1 or TRBD2 may fit D (5 bases each). V was cut by 4 bases and J by 0 bases, with 19 bases left in between. This CDR3 spans 18 amino acids. For the CDR3, the DNA is TGTGCCAGCAGTTCGAGGGGTTCCACGACGAGCTCCTACAATGAGCAGTTCTTC. Protein: CASSSRGSTTSSYNEQFF.

The rearrangement joins TRBV4-1 to TRBJ1-1; 7 bases are a match to TRBD1. Germline CDR1 reads MGHRA; CDR2 reads YSYEKL. This CDR3 has 17 amino acids. Trimming removed 1 base from V and 6 bases from J; junction bases left unmatched: 14. CDR3: CASSQGDSHAGSAEAFF. The CDR3 DNA sequence: TGCGCCAGCAGCCAAGGGGACAGCCACGCAGGATCGGCTGAAGCTTTCTTT.

This clonotype was detected a few times. The genes are TRBV2 and TRBJ2-7; D is possibly TRBD1 (6 bases). V was pared by 2 bases and J by 4 bases, with 15 bases between. Germline V CDR1 and CDR2: SNHLY, FYNNEI. The CDR3 spans 15 residues. The CDR3 is CASSELGAGLYEQYF. The CDR3 DNA reads TGTGCCAGCAGTGAATTGGGGGCAGGTCTTTACGAGCAGTACTTC.

V and J are TRBV20-1 and TRBJ2-3, with TRBD2 matching 10 bases. The germline V gene has CDR1 DFQATT and CDR2 SNEGSKA (reference sequence). This CDR3 is 13 amino acids long. V was pared by 1 base and J by 13 bases, with 8 bases of the junction left unmatched. In DNA, the CDR3 is TGCAGTGCTAGAGCTCCTAGCGGGGGCCTGGAGTATTTT. It yields the protein CSARAPSGGLEYF.

Concerning this clonotype itself: No DNA is shown, since the ends of the CDR3 on it are uncertain; the CDR3 is the one TCRdb lists. The genes are TRBV29-1 and TRBJ2-2; TRBD1, the D gene given by the table, was not confirmed from the DNA. The CDR3 comprises 13 residues, both ends counted. Germline CDR1 is SQVTM and CDR2 is ANQGSEA. CDR3 sequence reads: CSVGQGATGEQFF.

This clonotype showed up just a few times. The chain employs TRBV7-2 and TRBJ2-3; 13 nucleotides match TRBD2. CDR3 length: 14 amino acids. Germline CDR1 SGHTA, CDR2 FQGNSA. V shed 4 bases and J 9 bases; nucleotides not matched to a gene: 4. The CDR3 DNA reads TGTGCCAGCAGCTCTGGGACTAGCGGGGTAACGCAGTATTTT. Translation gives CASSSGTSGVTQYF. The entire variable domain, with the rest obtained from reference TRBV7-2 and TRBJ2-3, is as follows: GAGVSQSPSNKVTEKGKDVELRCDPISGHTALYWYRQSLGQGLEFLIYFQGNSAPDKSGLPSDRFSAERTGGSVSTLTIQRTQQEDSAVYLCASSSGTSGVTQYFGPGTRLTVL.